These T cell receptor beta chains were read from a single sample in a study of breast tumors, draining lymph nodes, adjacent tissues. TCRdb called the multiplex PCR reads again in MiXCR, with one record for every CDR3 protein. The data hold 84,000 or so distinct CDR3 sequences, with approximately 29% observed a single time. Sequencing was carried out using axillary lymph node tissue. The receptors shown here come from a female donor with breast cancer. Some clones in this sample may be carry-over from other donors' samples. The CDR3 runs from the conserved cysteine through the conserved F or W. Fields, in order: CDR3 protein, CDR3 DNA, V gene, clone size, D gene, CDR3 length, J gene. D genes are given only for firm matches. Some rows have no size entry. The others give once, few or many, or a class for an expanded clone.

CASSLQGYGYTF TGTGCCAGCAGCTTACAGGGTTATGGCTACACCTTC TRBV7-2 many - 12 TRBJ1-2
CASSLSTSGRGSYEQYF TGTGCCAGCAGTTTATCCACTAGCGGGCGGGGTTCCTACGAGCAGTACTTC TRBV28 many TRBD2 17 TRBJ2-7
CASSLVGQDNEQFF TGTGCCAGCAGCTTAGTCGGCCAAGACAATGAGCAGTTCTTC TRBV11-3 - - 14 TRBJ2-1
CASSREGHLERYF TGTGCCAGCAGCCGAGAAGGCCACCTGGAGCGGTACTTC TRBV14 - - 13 TRBJ2-7
CASSTNTRHTDTQYF TGTGCCAGCAGCACGAACACGAGACACACAGATACGCAGTATTTT TRBV7-2 many - 15 TRBJ2-3
CASSGGLADYNEQYF TGTGCCAGCAGTGGCGGCCTAGCGGACTACAACGAGCAGTACTTC TRBV25-1 - TRBD2 15 TRBJ2-7
CASSLMGNEQFF TGTGCCAGCAGCTTGATGGGCAATGAGCAGTTCTTC TRBV5-6 few - 12 TRBJ2-1
CASSWFGGANVLTF TGTGCCAGCAGCTGGTTCGGAGGGGCCAACGTCCTGACTTTC TRBV11-2 many - 14 TRBJ2-6
CASRQGADGYTF TGTGCCAGCAGACAGGGGGCTGATGGCTACACCTTC TRBV6-1 many TRBD1 12 TRBJ1-2
CASPKPGARVNTEAFF TGTGCCTCGCCAAAGCCGGGGGCTCGGGTGAACACTGAAGCTTTCTTT TRBV30 - - 16 TRBJ1-1
CASSLKSQAAGGSGFFNGQLF TGTGCCAGCAGCTTAAAATCGCAAGCCGCCGGCGGATCCGGATTCTTCAATGGGCAGCTCTTC TRBV7-2 - - 21 TRBJ2-1
CASSDLGGIRGVGEQFF TGTGCCAGCAGCGATTTAGGGGGCATACGGGGAGTCGGAGAGCAGTTCTTC TRBV7-6 - TRBD1 17 TRBJ2-1
CALFSGRANEKLFF TGTGCCCTGTTCTCGGGGCGAGCTAATGAAAAACTGTTTTTT TRBV30 - - 14 TRBJ1-4
CASSSSYNTGELFF TGTGCCAGCAGTTCTAGCTATAACACCGGGGAGCTGTTTTTT TRBV6-2/TRBV6-3 few - 14 TRBJ2-2
CASSWALSNQPQHF TGTGCCAGCAGTTGGGCCCTTAGCAATCAGCCCCAGCATTTT TRBV6-2/TRBV6-3 many - 14 TRBJ1-5
CASSAGTVNQPQHF TGCGCCAGCAGCGCCGGGACAGTTAATCAGCCCCAGCATTTT TRBV5-1 - TRBD1 14 TRBJ1-5
CASSLTSGANVLTF TGTGCCAGCAGCTTAACATCTGGGGCCAACGTCCTGACTTTC TRBV7-3 many - 14 TRBJ2-6